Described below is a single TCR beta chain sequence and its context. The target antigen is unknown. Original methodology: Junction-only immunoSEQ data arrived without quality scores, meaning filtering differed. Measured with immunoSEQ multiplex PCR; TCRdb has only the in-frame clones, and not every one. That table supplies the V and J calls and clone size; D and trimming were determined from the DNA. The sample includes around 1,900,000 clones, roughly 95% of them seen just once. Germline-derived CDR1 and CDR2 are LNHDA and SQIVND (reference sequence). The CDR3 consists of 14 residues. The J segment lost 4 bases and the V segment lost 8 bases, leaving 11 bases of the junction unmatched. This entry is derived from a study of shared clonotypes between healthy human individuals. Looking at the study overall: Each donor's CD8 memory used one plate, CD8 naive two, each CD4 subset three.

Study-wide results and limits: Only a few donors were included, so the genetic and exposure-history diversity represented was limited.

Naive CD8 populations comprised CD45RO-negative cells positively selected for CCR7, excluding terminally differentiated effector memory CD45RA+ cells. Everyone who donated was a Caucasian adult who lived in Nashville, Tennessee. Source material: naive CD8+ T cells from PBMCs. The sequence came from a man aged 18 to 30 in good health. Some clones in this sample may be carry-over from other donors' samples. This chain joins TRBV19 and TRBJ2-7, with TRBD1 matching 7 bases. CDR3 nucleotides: TGTGCCAGTCCCCCGACAGGGAATATATACGAGCAGTACTTC. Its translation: CASPPTGNIYEQYF. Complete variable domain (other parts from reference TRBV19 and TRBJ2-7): DGGITQSPKYLFRKEGQNVTLSCEQNLNHDAMYWYRQDPGQGLRLIYYSQIVNDFQKGDIAEGYSVSREKKESFPLTVTSAQKNPTAFYLCASPPTGNIYEQYFGPGTRLTVT.